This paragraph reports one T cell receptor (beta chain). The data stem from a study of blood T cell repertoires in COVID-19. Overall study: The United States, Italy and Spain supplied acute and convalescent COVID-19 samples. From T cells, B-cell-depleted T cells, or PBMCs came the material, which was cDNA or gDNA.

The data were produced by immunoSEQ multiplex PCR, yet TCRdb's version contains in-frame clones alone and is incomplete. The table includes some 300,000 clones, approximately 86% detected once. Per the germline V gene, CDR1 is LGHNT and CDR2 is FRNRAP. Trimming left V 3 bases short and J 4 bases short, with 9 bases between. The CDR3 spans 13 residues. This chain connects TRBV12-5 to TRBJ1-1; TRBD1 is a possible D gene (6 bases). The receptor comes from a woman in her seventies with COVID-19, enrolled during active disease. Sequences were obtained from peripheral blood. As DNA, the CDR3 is TGTGCTAGTGGTTTAGAAGGGGGCACTGAAGCTTTCTTT. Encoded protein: CASGLEGGTEAFF.